The sequence of this T cell receptor (beta chain) was determined in a study of cytomegalovirus exposure and HLA in healthy donors. Notes on the study in general: A link between a missense DCLRE1C variant and TCR beta V- and J-gene trimming emerged from a later analysis.

It was with 60 Vbeta and 13 Jbeta primers that the PCR ran. Data came from immunoSEQ multiplex PCR; TCRdb stores just in-frame clones and leaves some out. The sample has 100,000 or so clones, 75% to 85% seen once. As concerns this clone: What it binds is unknown.

This CDR3 comprises 12 residues. Trimming pared 2 bases from V and 2 bases from J, leaving 6 bases between. Germline loops: CDR1 GTSNPN, CDR2 SVGIG (reference sequence). The source material was PBMCs. The TCR comes from a woman between 50 and 59 years old in good health and CMV-seropositive. The V call is TRBV30, the J call TRBJ1-1; D unresolved. CDR3 sequence reads: CAWSPTNTEAFF. The CDR3 DNA sequence: TGTGCCTGGAGTCCAACTAACACTGAAGCTTTCTTT.